This entry lists 32 T cell receptor beta chains sequenced from one sample in a study of blood T cell repertoires in COVID-19. The protocol was immunoSEQ multiplex PCR, while the TCRdb copy is restricted to in-frame clones and leaves out a portion. The table includes about 200,000 clones, 75% to 85% detected once. Sequencing used peripheral blood. These TCRs come from a woman in her 70s with COVID-19, enrolled during active disease.

The rearrangement joins TRBV30 to TRBJ2-7; unclear D gene. The CDR3 is made up of 12 amino acids. Trimming stripped 1 base from V and 4 bases from J, with 8 bases between. Per the germline V gene, CDR1 is GTSNPN and CDR2 is SVGIG (reference sequence). CDR3 protein: CAWSESLYEQYF. The CDR3 coding sequence is TGTGCCTGGAGTGAATCCCTTTACGAGCAGTACTTC. Together with reference TRBV30 and TRBJ2-7, the CDR3 gives the full variable domain: SQTIHQWPATLVQPVGSPLSLECTVEGTSNPNLYWYRQAAGRGLQLLFYSVGIGQISSEVPQNLSASRPQDRQFILSSKKLLLSDSGFYLCAWSESLYEQYFGPGTRLTVT.

This sequence joins TRBV11-3 and TRBJ2-2; possible D gene TRBD1, 6 bases. CDR1 SGHNT and CDR2 YENEEA come from the germline V gene. The CDR3 extends over 13 amino acids. Trimming left V 3 bases short and J 4 bases short, with 6 bases between. CDR3 sequence (DNA): TGTGCCAGCAGCTTCAGGGGCACCGGGGAGCTGTTTTTT. Its translation: CASSFRGTGELFF.

Concerning this clone: An end of the junction differs from the germline gene, which may be a read error. The V gene is TRBV5-5, the J gene TRBJ1-1; 10 bases agree with TRBD1. Germline CDR1 and CDR2: SGHKS and YYEKEE (reference sequence). The CDR3 spans 17 residues. The CDR3 is CASSLVAGQGMNTEAFF. The CDR3 region has the DNA TGTGCCAGCAGTTTGGTGGCGGGACAGGGGATGAACACTGAAGCTTTCTTT.

The sample holds one count of this clone. The genes are TRBV5-8 and TRBJ1-5; D may be TRBD1 (5 bases). Germline V gene lookup returns CDR1 SGHTS and CDR2 YDEGEE. The CDR3 has 15 amino acids. V was pared by 0 bases and J by 7 bases, with 14 bases between. The CDR3 is CASSLVVGGRQPQHF. The CDR3 DNA reads TGTGCCAGCAGCTTGGTCGTGGGGGGTCGCCAGCCCCAGCATTTT.

V usage is TRBV5-4 and J usage is TRBJ2-4, with 7 bases identical to TRBD1. This CDR3 comprises 17 residues. Germline CDR1 SGHNT, CDR2 YYREEE (reference sequence). V trimming: 3 bases; J trimming: 5 bases; junction bases outside the gene matches: 14. The CDR3 coding sequence is TGTGCCAGCAGCTGGGAGACAGGGTATCTTTCCGAAAACATTCAGTACTTC. It yields the protein CASSWETGYLSENIQYF.

CDR3 loop: CASSLQQETQYF. DNA of the CDR3: TGTGCCAGCAGCTTACAGCAAGAGACCCAGTACTTC. This chain uses TRBV7-2 with TRBJ2-5; D call uncertain. This CDR3 is built from 12 residues. V was clipped by 2 bases and J by 2 bases, with 3 bases between them. Germline CDR1 and CDR2: SGHTA and FQGNSA.

V usage is TRBV24-1 and J usage is TRBJ1-2; D possibly corresponds to TRBD1 (6 bases). CDR3 length: 13 residues. The V end was cut by 3 bases, the J end by 8 bases, with 12 bases between. From germline, CDR1 is KGHDR and CDR2 SFDVKD. The CDR3 is CATSDAYREGYTF. The DNA for the CDR3 is TGTGCCACCAGTGATGCTTACAGGGAGGGCTACACCTTC.

The chain uses TRBV28 and TRBJ2-6; 9 bases align to TRBD1. The CDR3 contains 18 residues. Germline CDR1 is MDHEN and CDR2 is SYDVKM. V gave up 8 bases and J gave up 0 bases; unmatched junction bases: 11. The CDR3 DNA reads TGTGCCAGCTGGCCCCGGGACAGGGTATCCTCTGGGGCCAACGTCCTGACTTTC. It codes for CASWPRDRVSSGANVLTF.

The chain joins TRBV29-1 to TRBJ2-2; the D gene is possibly TRBD2 (5 bases). In germline, CDR1 is SQVTM, CDR2 ANQGSEA. CDR3 length: 11 residues. Trimming removed 4 bases at V and 8 bases at J, with 8 bases between. The CDR3 here is CSVGGAGELFF. CDR3 nucleotides: TGCAGCGTTGGGGGAGCGGGGGAGCTGTTTTTT.

This clone was seen a single time. V and J are TRBV6-2 or TRBV6-3 and TRBJ2-2; a weak D match, TRBD1 (5 bases). V lost 3 bases and J lost 5, with 13 bases in between. CDR3 length equals 15 residues. Per the germline V gene, CDR1 is MNHEY and CDR2 is SVGEGT. Here the CDR3 reads CASSYLDSRTGELFF. The CDR3 DNA sequence: TGTGCCAGCAGTTATCTCGACAGCAGGACCGGGGAGCTGTTTTTT.

V is TRBV30 and J is TRBJ1-2, with a possible D match to TRBD1 (6 bases). The V end lost 0 bases, the J end lost 4 bases, and 18 bases lay between the germline ends. The germline gives CDR1 GTSNPN, CDR2 SVGIG (reference sequence). CDR3 size: 16 residues. The CDR3 loop is CAWSVGVGGLAYGYTF. CDR3 nucleotides: TGTGCCTGGAGTGTAGGTGTCGGGGGGCTTGCCTATGGCTACACCTTC.

The chain employs TRBV28 and TRBJ1-6, with D unresolved. Germline CDR1 reads MDHEN; CDR2 reads SYDVKM. This CDR3 spans 17 amino acids. V was cut by 7 bases and J by 3 bases, with 19 bases left in between. CDR3 coding DNA: TGTGCCAGCATGTCTCCCCTCCGAGGCATCTATAATTCACCCCTCCACTTT. It specifies CASMSPLRGIYNSPLHF. Full variable domain (outside the CDR3, taken from reference TRBV28 and TRBJ1-6): DVKVTQSSRYLVKRTGEKVFLECVQDMDHENMFWYRQDPGLGLRLIYFSYDVKMKEKGDIPEGYSVSREKKERFSLILESASTNQTSMYLCASMSPLRGIYNSPLHFGNGTRLTVT.

The rearrangement joins TRBV18 to TRBJ2-1; TRBD2 matches 10 bases. Germline trimming cut 3 bases from V and 6 bases from J; bases unmatched to any gene: 14. The CDR3 is 18 amino acids. Germline CDR1 is KGHSH and CDR2 is LQKENI. CDR3 sequence: CASSPARALAGGGNEQFF. Here the CDR3 DNA reads TGTGCCAGCTCACCCGCACGAGCCTTAGCGGGAGGAGGCAATGAGCAGTTCTTC.

The chain combines TRBV7-8 with TRBJ2-1; TRBD1 aligns across 11 bases. The CDR3 spans 16 residues. Germline CDR1 reads SGHVS; CDR2 reads FQNEAQ. Trimming took 4 bases from V and 7 from J; bases not matched to a gene: 9. DNA of the CDR3: TGTGCCAGCAGCTCCTACCGGACAGGGGGCAGAAATGAGCAGTTCTTC. Its protein is CASSSYRTGGRNEQFF.

This clone has just one count. The genes are TRBV6-2 or TRBV6-3 and TRBJ1-5; the D is unclear. V dropped 3 bases and J dropped 0 bases, with 15 bases sitting between them. Germline CDR1 and CDR2: MNHEY and SVGEGT. CDR3 length: 17 residues. DNA for the CDR3: TGTGCCAGCAGTTATCAAGGCAGCTACTATAGCAATCAGCCCCAGCATTTT. This encodes CASSYQGSYYSNQPQHF.

The chain combines TRBV27 with TRBJ1-6; TRBD1 might be the D (5 bases). The ends were cut back, 6 bases at V and 10 bases at J, with 22 bases in the middle. This CDR3 has 16 residues. Germline V gene sequence: CDR1 MNHEY, CDR2 SMNVEV (reference sequence). The CDR3 sequence is CASSRDSRAGGSPLHF. In nucleotides, the CDR3 is TGTGCCAGCAGCCGGGACTCCAGGGCGGGGGGATCACCCCTCCACTTT.

The V and J genes are TRBV5-1 and TRBJ1-4, with 7 bases identical to TRBD1. Germline assignment: CDR1 SGHRS and CDR2 YFSETQ. V lost 3 bases, J lost 0 bases, and 5 bases stayed unmatched. There are 16 residues in the CDR3. Here the CDR3 reads CASSSGQSATNEKLFF. The CDR3 DNA reads as TGCGCCAGCAGCTCGGGACAGAGTGCAACTAATGAAAAACTGTTTTTT.

The J gene is TRBJ1-2, the V gene TRBV5-1; D may be TRBD1 (6 bases). From germline, CDR1 is SGHRS and CDR2 YFSETQ. This CDR3 is 14 amino acids long. With 5 bases removed from V and 7 bases from J, the gap between germline ends came to 18 bases. CDR3 protein: CASSSGGQTGGYTF. As DNA, the CDR3 is TGCGCCAGCAGTTCGGGGGGCCAGACCGGTGGCTACACCTTC.

The V call is TRBV2, the J call TRBJ2-7; D is uncertain. Germline loops: CDR1 SNHLY, CDR2 FYNNEI. The CDR3 is 11 residues long. V gave up 6 bases and J gave up 4 bases, with 7 bases separating them. In nucleotides, the CDR3 is TGTGCCAGCAGCCCAATTTACGAGCAGTACTTC. It codes for CASSPIYEQYF.

This clone was counted only a few times. The CDR3 DNA is TGTGCCAGCAGTTACACCCCCGGACAGAAGAACACTGAAGCTTTCTTT. Translated, it gives CASSYTPGQKNTEAFF. The V and J genes are TRBV6-2 or TRBV6-3 and TRBJ1-1, with D possibly being TRBD1 (6 bases). Germline V gene data show CDR1 as MNHEY and CDR2 as SVGEGT. This CDR3 is built from 16 residues. The germline V and J ends were trimmed by 2 bases and 1 base, with 14 bases remaining between them.

The CDR3 DNA reads TGTGCCCTAAGCCGGGACACCCACACCTACGAGCAGTACTTC. This sequence encodes CALSRDTHTYEQYF. This rearrangement joins TRBV30 to TRBJ2-7; possible D gene TRBD1, 6 bases. V lost 8 bases, J lost 2 bases, and 19 bases lay in between. This CDR3 is 14 amino acids long. CDR1 GTSNPN and CDR2 SVGIG come from the germline V gene (reference sequence).

This chain connects TRBV27 to TRBJ2-3; 8 positions agree with TRBD1. The CDR3 sequence is 13 residues long. V dropped 6 bases and J dropped 6; count of bases not matched to a gene: 5. CDR1 is MNHEY and CDR2 is SMNVEV in the germline V gene (reference sequence). DNA of the CDR3: TGTGCCAGCAGATACAGGGGGTCCGATACGCAGTATTTT. Translation: CASRYRGSDTQYF.

The rearrangement joins TRBV10-3 to TRBJ1-4; D may be TRBD1 (5 bases). Per the germline V gene, CDR1 is ENHRY and CDR2 is SYGVKD. V was clipped by 6 bases and J by 6 bases, with 11 bases between them. This CDR3 has 13 amino acids. The CDR3 DNA follows: TGTGCCATCAGGGGGCAGCTCGATGAAAAACTGTTTTTT. Translated: CAIRGQLDEKLFF.

The chain combines TRBV2 with TRBJ2-2; perhaps TRBD2 as D (5 bases). The length of the CDR3 is 13 residues. Trimming left V 3 bases short and J 7 bases short, with 9 bases between. CDR1 is SNHLY and CDR2 is FYNNEI in the germline V gene. The CDR3 DNA is TGTGCCAGCAGTGATATTCGGGGCGGGGAGCTGTTTTTT. This codes for CASSDIRGGELFF.

This clone was recorded a few times. The rearrangement joins TRBV4-3 to TRBJ2-1; 10 nucleotides line up with TRBD2. The length of the CDR3 is 16 residues. Germline-derived CDR1 and CDR2 are LGHNA and YSLEER. The junction had 10 bases not matched to a gene; V was cut back by 4 bases and J by 7 bases. CDR3 loop: CASSPHLAGVSNEQFF. The DNA of the CDR3 is TGCGCCAGCAGCCCCCATCTAGCGGGAGTTTCAAATGAGCAGTTCTTC.

This clone was observed many times. J is TRBJ1-2 and V is TRBV19, with a possible D match to TRBD1 (6 bases). This CDR3 has 11 residues. Deletions cut 9 bases from V and 4 bases from J, with 9 bases between. Per germline, CDR1 LNHDA and CDR2 SQIVND (reference sequence). The CDR3 spells CASQGSYGYTF. The CDR3 nucleotides are TGTGCCAGCCAGGGGTCCTATGGCTACACCTTC.

The J gene is TRBJ1-1, the V gene TRBV5-4; possibly TRBD1 for D (5 bases). Germline V gene data show CDR1 as SGHNT and CDR2 as YYREEE (reference sequence). This CDR3 has 11 residues. With 8 bases removed from V and 8 bases from J, the gap between germline ends came to 13 bases. CDR3 sequence reads: CASQGNFEAFF. The CDR3 coding sequence is TGTGCCAGTCAGGGAAACTTCGAAGCTTTCTTT.

The rearrangement uses TRBV12-3 or TRBV12-4 and TRBJ1-5; 9 bases are shared with TRBD1. J was trimmed by 7 bases and V by 5 bases; bases with no gene match: 3. This CDR3 has 13 residues. This CDR3 reads CASSRTGEQPQHF. DNA for the CDR3: TGTGCCAGCAGTCGGACAGGGGAACAGCCCCAGCATTTT.

This chain links TRBV5-4 with TRBJ2-5; 12 nucleotides line up with TRBD2. V lost 0 bases and J lost 4; bases outside the gene matches: 4. CDR1 and CDR2 (germline): SGHNT, YYREEE (reference sequence). The CDR3 spans 16 residues. The CDR3 loop is CASSLAGTSGLETQYF. CDR3 DNA: TGTGCCAGCAGCTTGGCCGGGACTAGCGGGCTAGAGACCCAGTACTTC.

The V gene is TRBV7-2, the J gene TRBJ1-1; tentative D call: TRBD1 (5 bases). The CDR3 totals 15 residues. The V end was cut by 5 bases, the J end by 3 bases, with 16 bases between. CDR1 SGHTA and CDR2 FQGNSA come from the germline V gene. CDR3 amino acids: CASSPQQVKDTEAFF. In nucleotides, the CDR3 is TGTGCCAGCAGCCCACAACAGGTGAAAGACACTGAAGCTTTCTTT.

This rearrangement joins TRBV18 to TRBJ2-1, with 7 bases lining up with TRBD2. CDR3 length: 15 amino acids. The V and J ends lost 5 bases and 4 bases, in that order; junction bases with no gene match: 8. Looked up from germline, CDR1 is KGHSH and CDR2 is LQKENI. CDR3 sequence: CASSTGGTSYNEQFF. CDR3 bases: TGTGCCAGCTCAACCGGGGGGACCTCATACAATGAGCAGTTCTTC.

This chain connects TRBV11-2 to TRBJ1-2; 9 bases match TRBD1. V trimming: 1 base; J trimming: 5 bases; junction bases outside the gene matches: 2. CDR3 size: 14 residues. Germline V CDR1 and CDR2: SGHAT, FQNNGV. The CDR3 loop reads CASSLGDRAYGYTF. The CDR3 DNA reads TGTGCCAGCAGCTTAGGGGACAGGGCTTATGGCTACACCTTC. Full variable domain (remainder filled in from reference TRBV11-2 and TRBJ1-2): EAGVAQSPRYKIIEKRQSVAFWCNPISGHATLYWYQQILGQGPKLLIQFQNNGVVDDSQLPKDRFSAERLKGVDSTLKIQPAKLEDSAVYLCASSLGDRAYGYTFGSGTRLTVV.